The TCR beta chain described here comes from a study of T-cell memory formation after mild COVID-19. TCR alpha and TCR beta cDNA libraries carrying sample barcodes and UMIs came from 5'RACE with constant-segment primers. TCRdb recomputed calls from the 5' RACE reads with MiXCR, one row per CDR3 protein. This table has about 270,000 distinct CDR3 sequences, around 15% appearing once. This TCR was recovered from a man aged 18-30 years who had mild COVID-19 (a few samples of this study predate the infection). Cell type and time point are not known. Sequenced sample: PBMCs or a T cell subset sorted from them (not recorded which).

The DNA for the CDR3 is TGTGCCAGCAGTTGGGGAGCGGGGGCGGTCCAAGAGACCCAGTACTTC. Translated: CASSWGAGAVQETQYF. This rearrangement joins TRBV6-5 to TRBJ2-5; TRBD2 matches at 8 bases. CDR1 is MNHEY and CDR2 is SVGAGI in the germline V gene. V dropped 4 bases and J dropped 1; count of bases not matched to a gene: 8. CDR3 size: 16 residues.